The 32 T cell receptor beta chains reported below all come from one sample, sequenced in a study of cytomegalovirus exposure and HLA in healthy donors. This PCR relied on a set of 60 Vbeta primers and 13 Jbeta primers. The assay was immunoSEQ multiplex PCR, and TCRdb's table has in-frame clones only and misses some. The data contain about 160,000 clones, 85% of them singletons. The sample taken for sequencing was PBMCs. The receptors originated from a young man in good health and CMV-seropositive.

The chain uses TRBV11-2 and TRBJ2-3, with 9 nucleotides matching TRBD1. Germline assignment: CDR1 SGHAT and CDR2 FQNNGV. J gave up 4 bases and V 8 bases, and 10 bases lay outside the gene matches. The CDR3 spans 15 residues. CDR3: CASDRGQGWSDTQYF. CDR3 DNA sequence: TGTGCCAGCGATCGGGGACAGGGATGGTCAGATACGCAGTATTTT.

This clone showed up just a few times. This chain links TRBV20-1 with TRBJ1-1; D remains unclear. The germline V and J ends were trimmed by 7 bases and 1 base, with 7 bases remaining between them. In germline, CDR1 is DFQATT, CDR2 SNEGSKA (reference sequence). The CDR3 has 11 residues. For the CDR3, the DNA is TGCAGTGTCCCAGGGAACACTGAAGCTTTCTTT. Amino acid sequence: CSVPGNTEAFF.

The rearrangement uses TRBV19 and TRBJ1-3; TRBD1 agrees at 7 bases. The junction had 3 bases not matched to a gene; V was cut back by 4 bases and J by 0 bases. Looked up from germline, CDR1 is LNHDA and CDR2 is SQIVND (reference sequence). CDR3 length: 15 residues. The CDR3 sequence is CASSTGQNSGNTIYF. The CDR3 region has the DNA TGTGCCAGTAGTACGGGACAGAACTCTGGAAACACCATATATTTT. The entire variable domain, with the rest obtained from reference TRBV19 and TRBJ1-3, is as follows: DGGITQSPKYLFRKEGQNVTLSCEQNLNHDAMYWYRQDPGQGLRLIYYSQIVNDFQKGDIAEGYSVSREKKESFPLTVTSAQKNPTAFYLCASSTGQNSGNTIYFGEGSWLTVV.

This clone was detected a few times. The chain links TRBV27 to TRBJ1-6; 9 positions match TRBD1. Germline V gene data show CDR1 as MNHEY and CDR2 as SMNVEV (reference sequence). V dropped 6 bases and J dropped 3; count of bases not matched to a gene: 0. This CDR3 contains 14 residues. The CDR3 nucleotides read TGTGCCAGCAGGACAGGGGGCTATAATTCACCCCTCCACTTT. Amino acids: CASRTGGYNSPLHF.

The V and J genes are TRBV9 and TRBJ1-3, with unresolved D. The CDR3 is 16 amino acids. The V end lost 4 bases, the J end lost 0 bases, and 14 bases lay between the germline ends. Looked up from germline, CDR1 is SGDLS and CDR2 is YYNGEE. CDR3 loop: CASSPLEVRSGNTIYF. CDR3 nucleotide sequence: TGTGCCAGCAGCCCTTTAGAGGTCCGCTCTGGAAACACCATATATTTT.

The chain is built from TRBV7-2 and TRBJ1-3, with D possibly matching TRBD1 (5 bases). Deletions cut 1 base from V and 0 bases from J, with 13 bases between. The CDR3 is 17 amino acids. Germline values: CDR1 SGHTA, CDR2 FQGNSA. CDR3 residues: CASSLDLTGFSGNTIYF. The CDR3 bases are TGTGCCAGCAGCTTAGATCTTACAGGATTCTCTGGAAACACCATATATTTT.

This clone was found a few times. The V gene is TRBV4-1, the J gene TRBJ2-4; D perhaps matches TRBD1 (5 bases). The CDR3 sequence is 19 residues long. Germline V gene sequence: CDR1 MGHRA, CDR2 YSYEKL. Trimming took 0 bases from V and 0 from J, leaving 18 bases between them. CDR3 amino acids: CASSQDLGRQGKAKNIQYF. The DNA of the CDR3 is TGCGCCAGCAGCCAAGATCTCGGGCGGCAGGGAAAAGCCAAAAACATTCAGTACTTC.

The chain joins TRBV5-8 to TRBJ2-2; D remains unclear. This CDR3 comprises 13 residues. Trimming took off 10 bases at V and 1 base at J, with 11 bases between the two ends. Germline assignment: CDR1 SGHTS and CDR2 YDEGEE. The CDR3 region has the DNA TGTGCCGGTAAAACAGTGAACACCGGGGAGCTGTTTTTT. It is translated as CAGKTVNTGELFF. Full variable domain (remainder filled in from reference TRBV5-8 and TRBJ2-2): EAGVTQSPTHLIKTRGQQATLRCSPISGHTSVYWYQQALGLGLQFLLWYDEGEERNRGNFPPRFSGRQFPNYSSELNVNALELEDSALYLCAGKTVNTGELFFGEGSRLTVL.

The chain employs TRBV7-3 and TRBJ2-3; the match to TRBD1 covers 7 bases. V trimming: 4 bases; J trimming: 0 bases; junction bases outside the gene matches: 1. The CDR3 spans 14 residues. The germline gives CDR1 SGHTA, CDR2 FQGTGA. CDR3 loop: CASSSTGSTDTQYF. The CDR3 DNA follows: TGTGCCAGCAGCTCGACAGGGAGCACAGATACGCAGTATTTT.

This CDR3 is CASSLGQGYTEAFF. CDR3 nucleotides: TGTGCCAGCAGCTTAGGGCAGGGATACACTGAAGCTTTCTTT. The rearrangement uses TRBV7-2 and TRBJ1-1; possible D gene TRBD1, 5 bases. CDR1 is SGHTA and CDR2 is FQGNSA in the germline V gene. Trimming removed 1 base at V and 3 bases at J, with 9 bases between. This CDR3 is built from 14 residues.

This clone was counted between two and nine times. The chain is built from TRBV5-1 and TRBJ2-2; 13 bases match TRBD2. J was trimmed by 5 bases and V by 4 bases; bases with no gene match: 8. The CDR3 covers 17 residues. Germline CDR1 reads SGHRS; CDR2 reads YFSETQ. The CDR3 DNA sequence: TGCGCCAGCAGCCCACTAGCGGGGGGGCCGAGTACCGGGGAGCTGTTTTTT. As protein: CASSPLAGGPSTGELFF.

This clone was counted a single time. The junction departs from germline at one end; a sequencing error may be responsible. In nucleotides, the CDR3 is TGCGCCAGCAGCCAAGAGGATCCAGACAACTCTGGGGCCAACGGCCTGACTTTC. It is translated as CASSQEDPDNSGANGLTF. This chain connects TRBV4-1 to TRBJ2-6; TRBD1 is a possible D gene (5 bases). CDR3 length equals 18 residues. In germline, CDR1 is MGHRA, CDR2 YSYEKL.

The V gene is TRBV6-1, the J gene TRBJ1-3; D is possibly TRBD1 (5 bases). The germline V gene has CDR1 MNHNS and CDR2 SASEGT. This CDR3 comprises 11 residues. V dropped 8 bases and J dropped 7 bases, with 9 bases sitting between them. CDR3 in DNA: TGTGCCAGCGTCAGGGATAACACCATATATTTT. This codes for CASVRDNTIYF.

CDR3 residues: CASSQALSNSPLHF. CDR3 DNA: TGTGCCAGCAGCCAAGCATTGTCTAATTCACCCCTCCACTTT. The J gene is TRBJ1-6, the V gene TRBV14; D not resolved. Germline V lookup: CDR1 SGHDN, CDR2 FVKESK. Trimming took off 1 base at V and 6 bases at J, with 7 bases between the two ends. CDR3 length equals 14 residues.

The chain combines TRBV7-2 with TRBJ2-1, with D perhaps matching TRBD2 (7 bases). The CDR3 has 16 residues. Trimming removed 5 bases at V and 6 bases at J, with 20 bases between. The germline gives CDR1 SGHTA, CDR2 FQGNSA. CDR3 coding DNA: TGTGCCAGCAGCCACGCCCGCGGGGGCCCTATCAATGAGCAGTTCTTC. It codes for CASSHARGGPINEQFF. Drawing the rest from reference TRBV7-2 and TRBJ2-1, the complete variable domain is GAGVSQSPSNKVTEKGKDVELRCDPISGHTALYWYRQSLGQGLEFLIYFQGNSAPDKSGLPSDRFSAERTGGSVSTLTIQRTQQEDSAVYLCASSHARGGPINEQFFGPGTRLTVL.

This clone was counted between two and nine times. This rearrangement joins TRBV13 to TRBJ2-3; the D gene is possibly TRBD1 (6 bases). This CDR3 contains 12 residues. Trimming left V 4 bases short and J 6 bases short, with 8 bases between. Germline V gene lookup returns CDR1 PRHDT and CDR2 FYEKMQ (reference sequence). In DNA form, the CDR3 reads TGTGCCAGCAGCTCCCAGGGGGATACGCAGTATTTT. This codes for CASSSQGDTQYF.

This rearrangement joins TRBV5-1 to TRBJ2-3, with 9 positions matching TRBD2. J gave up 0 bases and V 0 bases, and 2 bases lay outside the gene matches. This CDR3 is built from 16 residues. The V gene's germline CDR1 is SGHRS and CDR2 YFSETQ. CDR3 sequence (DNA): TGCGCCAGCAGCTTGGTAGCGGGGGCTAGCACAGATACGCAGTATTTT. It encodes CASSLVAGASTDTQYF.

The rearrangement uses TRBV9 and TRBJ2-3; 9 nucleotides match TRBD1. The CDR3 sequence is 15 residues long. Trimming removed 0 bases from V and 5 bases from J; junction bases left unmatched: 4. From germline, CDR1 is SGDLS and CDR2 YYNGEE. The CDR3 reads CASSVAQGAGDTQYF. The CDR3 DNA reads TGTGCCAGCAGCGTAGCACAGGGGGCAGGAGATACGCAGTATTTT.

On this clone itself: Likely a read error: the CDR3 ends without its conserved phenylalanine or tryptophan. The DNA is omitted, as the CDR3 cannot be located on it reliably, and the CDR3 follows TCRdb's listing. The chain combines TRBV6-6 with TRBJ2-7; the table's TRBD2 call for D was not verified on the DNA. Germline CDR1 reads MNHNY; CDR2 reads SVGAGI (reference sequence). The CDR3 is 12 amino acids in total, end residues counted. The chain's CDR3 is CASRKRRGAAPA.

The chain recombines TRBV7-2 with TRBJ1-6; D call uncertain. V was trimmed by 1 base and J by 5 bases, leaving 9 bases between them. CDR3 length: 15 residues. CDR1 and CDR2 from the germline V gene are SGHTA and FQGNSA. CDR3 coding DNA: TGTGCCAGCAGCTTAGTTAAGTTAGATAATTCACCCCTCCACTTT. Translating gives CASSLVKLDNSPLHF.

The CDR3, as DNA: TGTGCCAGCAGCTCGGACAGGGCGGTCGGGGAGCTGTTTTTT. This translates into CASSSDRAVGELFF. The gene calls are TRBV5-5 and TRBJ2-2, with 8 bases fitting TRBD1. CDR1 is SGHKS and CDR2 is YYEKEE in the germline V gene (reference sequence). V lost 3 bases, J lost 7 bases, and 5 bases stayed unmatched. The CDR3 is made up of 14 amino acids.

The chain employs TRBV7-9 and TRBJ1-1, with D uncertain. CDR3 length equals 14 residues. V lost 1 base to trimming and J lost 1 base, with 7 bases between them. Germline loops: CDR1 SEHNR, CDR2 FQNEAQ (reference sequence). CDR3 in amino acids: CASSLVPKNTEAFF. CDR3 in DNA: TGTGCCAGCAGCTTAGTTCCCAAGAACACTGAAGCTTTCTTT.

The CDR3 spells CASSLERAGGYEQYF. The CDR3 nucleotides are TGTGCCAGCAGCTTAGAACGCGCGGGGGGCTACGAGCAGTACTTC. This chain uses TRBV7-2 with TRBJ2-5; 8 bases agree with TRBD2. The J call may be mistaken, given a closer DNA end match to TRBJ2-7. Germline values: CDR1 SGHTA, CDR2 FQGNSA. This CDR3 has 15 amino acids.

This clone was counted a single time. This chain connects TRBV5-4 to TRBJ1-2; 12 bases map to TRBD1. Germline-derived CDR1 and CDR2 are SGHNT and YYREEE (reference sequence). There are 17 residues in the CDR3. V trimming: 4 bases; J trimming: 7 bases; junction bases outside the gene matches: 14. Here the CDR3 reads CASSLPSPGQGAGGYTF. The DNA for the CDR3 is TGTGCCAGCAGCCTACCGAGCCCGGGACAGGGGGCTGGTGGCTACACCTTC.

The rearrangement links TRBV7-6 to TRBJ2-7; 8 nucleotides agree with TRBD1. The CDR3 spans 14 residues. With V trimmed by 1 base and J by 3 bases, 2 bases remained unmatched. Germline V gene data show CDR1 as SGHVS and CDR2 as FNYEAQ. CDR3 nucleotides: TGTGCCAGCAGCTTAGAACAGGGGGGCTACGAGCAGTACTTC. This gives the protein CASSLEQGGYEQYF.

The rearrangement uses TRBV7-9 and TRBJ1-2; 9 bases match TRBD1. V lost 5 bases and J lost 4; bases outside the gene matches: 14. The length of the CDR3 is 17 residues. The germline V gene has CDR1 SEHNR and CDR2 FQNEAQ (reference sequence). The CDR3 bases are TGTGCCAGCAGCCGACAGGGACAGGGAATCATTGGCTATGGCTACACCTTC. It yields the protein CASSRQGQGIIGYGYTF.

This clone was found a few times. V is TRBV6-6 and J is TRBJ1-2; D is ambiguous. The CDR3 loop spans 14 amino acids. Germline assignment: CDR1 MNHNY and CDR2 SVGAGI (reference sequence). V was trimmed by 0 bases and J by 8 bases, leaving 13 bases between them. CDR3 DNA sequence: TGTGCCAGCAGTTACTCGTCTGTGGTACTCGGCTACACCTTC. Its protein is CASSYSSVVLGYTF.

The chain couples TRBV2 to TRBJ2-2; D is uncertain. The germline gives CDR1 SNHLY, CDR2 FYNNEI. V lost 8 bases and J lost 5, with 12 bases in between. The CDR3 is 13 residues long. In DNA form, the CDR3 reads TGTGCCAGCGGCGCAGGATATACCGGGGAGCTGTTTTTT. This encodes CASGAGYTGELFF.

This chain links TRBV4-1 with TRBJ2-1; 8 bases line up with TRBD2. V trimming: 8 bases; J trimming: 2 bases; junction bases outside the gene matches: 11. Germline V lookup: CDR1 MGHRA, CDR2 YSYEKL. The CDR3 contains 16 residues. The DNA for the CDR3 is TGCGCCAGCGGACCGGGGTTAGCGGGGACCTACAATGAGCAGTTCTTC. It encodes CASGPGLAGTYNEQFF.

This clone was counted a few times. The chain employs TRBV5-4 and TRBJ1-1, with 7 bases that match TRBD1. CDR3 size: 15 residues. V dropped 0 bases and J dropped 10; count of bases not matched to a gene: 12. The germline V gene encodes CDR1 SGHNT and CDR2 YYREEE (reference sequence). In DNA, the CDR3 is TGTGCCAGCAGCTTGGCCTTTCAGGGGGGCAAGGGAGCTTTCTTT. This encodes CASSLAFQGGKGAFF.

This clone is a singleton in its sample. The rearrangement links TRBV6-1 to TRBJ2-5, with 7 bases lining up with TRBD2. The V gene end was trimmed by 8 bases and the J gene end by 4 bases; junction bases not matched to a gene: 10. Germline V gene lookup returns CDR1 MNHNS and CDR2 SASEGT. This CDR3 is 14 amino acids long. CDR3 bases: TGTGCCAGCGGGAGGACTAGGAGCGGAGAGACCCAGTACTTC. This gives the protein CASGRTRSGETQYF.

In its sample, this clone was seen once. This chain joins TRBV9 and TRBJ2-3; 10 bases are a match to TRBD2. The CDR3 consists of 16 residues. Germline lookup yields CDR1 SGDLS and CDR2 YYNGEE. V was clipped by 4 bases and J by 0 bases; unmatched bases: 5. CDR3: CASSSSGGESTDTQYF. CDR3 nucleotide sequence: TGTGCCAGCAGCTCGAGCGGGGGGGAAAGCACAGATACGCAGTATTTT. Full variable domain (rest looked up from reference TRBV9 and TRBJ2-3): DSGVTQTPKHLITATGQRVTLRCSPRSGDLSVYWYQQSLDQGLQFLIQYYNGEERAKGNILERFSAQQFPDLHSELNLSSLELGDSALYFCASSSSGGESTDTQYFGPGTRLTVL.